Shown below are 29 T cell receptor beta chains from a single sample sequenced in a study of CD8 T cells in Susac syndrome. Random-hexamer reverse transcription was applied to roughly 0.5 to 1 ug RNA. TCRdb recomputed calls from the immunoSEQ multiplex PCR reads with MiXCR, one row per CDR3 protein. The sample has about 130,000 distinct CDR3 sequences; over 90% are singletons. Sequenced material: CD8+ T cells from PBMCs. The receptor source for this set is a human donor with Susac syndrome.

This rearrangement joins TRBV19 to TRBJ1-2, with 10 bases fitting TRBD1. Germline trimming cut 10 bases from V and 7 bases from J; bases unmatched to any gene: 6. This CDR3 comprises 12 residues. Germline V gene data show CDR1 as LNHDA and CDR2 as SQIVND (reference sequence). The CDR3 is CAIDRDRGGYTF. The DNA for the CDR3 is TGTGCCATCGACCGGGACAGGGGTGGCTACACCTTC.

V and J are TRBV19 and TRBJ2-3, with 12 bases fitting TRBD1. Germline V gene data show CDR1 as LNHDA and CDR2 as SQIVND (reference sequence). CDR3 length: 18 residues. Unmatched junction bases numbered 15, after V lost 7 bases and J lost 4 bases. The DNA of the CDR3 is TGTGCCAGTACACTGTCCAGTTGGGGACAGGGGGCATCAGATACGCAGTATTTT. Translated, it gives CASTLSSWGQGASDTQYF.

This rearrangement joins TRBV6-5 to TRBJ2-3; 9 nucleotides line up with TRBD2. The V gene's germline CDR1 is MNHEY and CDR2 SVGAGI. The CDR3 is 16 amino acids. V dropped 0 bases and J dropped 0; count of bases not matched to a gene: 1. The CDR3 reads CASSYSSGGSTDTQYF. The CDR3 DNA reads TGTGCCAGCAGTTACTCGAGCGGGGGGAGCACAGATACGCAGTATTTT.

The V call is TRBV9, the J call TRBJ1-2, with 7 nucleotides matching TRBD1. CDR1 and CDR2 (germline): SGDLS, YYNGEE. With V trimmed by 3 bases and J by 6 bases, 8 bases remained unmatched. CDR3 length: 14 residues. CDR3 bases: TGTGCCAGCAGCGGAGATGACAGGGTAGATGGCTACACCTTC. Translation gives CASSGDDRVDGYTF. Complete variable domain (other parts from reference TRBV9 and TRBJ1-2): DSGVTQTPKHLITATGQRVTLRCSPRSGDLSVYWYQQSLDQGLQFLIQYYNGEERAKGNILERFSAQQFPDLHSELNLSSLELGDSALYFCASSGDDRVDGYTFGSGTRLTVV.

This clonotype was counted once. The V gene is TRBV7-6, the J gene TRBJ1-1; unclear D gene. The CDR3 runs 13 residues. Germline values: CDR1 SGHVS, CDR2 FNYEAQ. Trimming removed 5 bases from V and 1 base from J, with 8 bases in between. The CDR3 nucleotides read TGTGCCAGCAGCGCCGGTAGGAACACTGAAGCTTTCTTT. It is translated as CASSAGRNTEAFF.

This clonotype appeared once. The gene calls are TRBV28 and TRBJ1-2; 9 bases are a match to TRBD1. Germline CDR1 reads MDHEN; CDR2 reads SYDVKM. Germline trimming cut 8 bases from V and 4 bases from J; bases unmatched to any gene: 8. CDR3 length equals 14 residues. The CDR3 nucleotides read TGTGCCAGCGGGACAGGGTACGGGGTCTATGGCTACACCTTC. Amino acid sequence: CASGTGYGVYGYTF.

The chain is built from TRBV20-1 and TRBJ2-7, with unresolved D. This CDR3 is 13 amino acids long. Germline loops: CDR1 DFQATT, CDR2 SNEGSKA (reference sequence). Trimming pared 4 bases from V and 0 bases from J, leaving 10 bases between. The CDR3: CSAKDGSSYEQYF. CDR3 coding DNA: TGCAGTGCTAAGGACGGCAGCTCCTACGAGCAGTACTTC.

V and J are TRBV28 and TRBJ2-7; no clear D. Germline loops: CDR1 MDHEN, CDR2 SYDVKM. The CDR3 spans 12 residues. V lost 10 bases and J 2 bases, leaving 12 bases between the germline ends. The CDR3 DNA reads as TGTGCCACCCCCTGGGTGGCCTACGAGCAGTACTTC. Translating gives CATPWVAYEQYF.

The chain joins TRBV27 to TRBJ2-2; D not certain. Trimming took 1 base from V and 0 from J, leaving 15 bases between them. The CDR3 has 18 residues. Germline CDR1 MNHEY, CDR2 SMNVEV (reference sequence). CDR3 bases: TGTGCCAGCAGTTTATTAGCCCACCTATTCCCGAACACCGGGGAGCTGTTTTTT. Residues: CASSLLAHLFPNTGELFF.

V and J are TRBV19 and TRBJ2-2; D is unclear. The CDR3 totals 16 residues. Deletions cut 3 bases from V and 5 bases from J, with 16 bases between. Germline CDR1 reads LNHDA; CDR2 reads SQIVND (reference sequence). The CDR3 nucleotides are TGTGCCAGTAGTATCGTCTTGGGCAGGCTAACCGGGGAGCTGTTTTTT. Amino acids: CASSIVLGRLTGELFF.

The chain recombines TRBV29-1 with TRBJ2-7, with D perhaps being TRBD1 or TRBD2 (5 bases each). The CDR3 totals 14 residues. The germline gives CDR1 SQVTM, CDR2 ANQGSEA. The ends were cut back, 3 bases at V and 7 bases at J, with 19 bases in the middle. The DNA for the CDR3 is TGCAGCGTTGATGTGGCAGGGAGCCTTGTAGAGCAGTACTTC. Translation gives CSVDVAGSLVEQYF.

The chain couples TRBV30 to TRBJ2-7; perhaps TRBD1 as D (5 bases). CDR3 length equals 13 residues. CDR1 and CDR2 (germline): GTSNPN, SVGIG (reference sequence). Trimming removed 1 base from V and 3 bases from J, with 10 bases in between. Written as DNA, the CDR3 is TGTGCCTGGAGTGAGGACATAAACTACGAGCAGTACTTC. Translating gives CAWSEDINYEQYF.

V and J are TRBV5-4 and TRBJ1-2; D is unresolved. Germline loops: CDR1 SGHNT, CDR2 YYREEE (reference sequence). The V and J ends lost 4 bases and 1 base respectively, with 17 bases between them. The CDR3 is 16 amino acids. CDR3 DNA: TGTGCCAGCAGCGACCGCCGGGATCCGGTTAACTATGGCTACACCTTC. Encoded protein: CASSDRRDPVNYGYTF. The whole variable domain, filled in from reference TRBV5-4 and TRBJ1-2, reads ETGVTQSPTHLIKTRGQQVTLRCSSQSGHNTVSWYQQALGQGPQFIFQYYREEENGRGNFPPRFSGLQFPNYSSELNVNALELDDSALYLCASSDRRDPVNYGYTFGSGTRLTVV.

The table lists this clonotype with a count of one. This rearrangement joins TRBV29-1 to TRBJ2-2, with 8 bases matching TRBD1. Per germline, CDR1 SQVTM and CDR2 ANQGSEA. Trimming took 6 bases from V and 4 from J; bases not matched to a gene: 10. The CDR3 consists of 15 residues. The CDR3 loop is CSVSGGSHPTGELFF. Written as DNA, the CDR3 is TGCAGCGTGTCAGGGGGCTCGCACCCCACCGGGGAGCTGTTTTTT.

The rearrangement links TRBV28 to TRBJ2-7, with TRBD1 matching over 7 bases. The CDR3 has 15 amino acids. Looked up from germline, CDR1 is MDHEN and CDR2 is SYDVKM. Trimming removed 3 bases from V and 0 bases from J; junction bases left unmatched: 5. CDR3 bases: TGTGCCAGCAGTTTCGGGGACAGATCCTCCTACGAGCAGTACTTC. This codes for CASSFGDRSSYEQYF.

The chain has TRBV24-1 and TRBJ1-2; 11 bases are a match to TRBD1. CDR3 length: 16 residues. V lost 4 bases and J lost 2; bases outside the gene matches: 5. CDR1 KGHDR and CDR2 SFDVKD come from the germline V gene. The CDR3 spells CATSDPGQGANYGYTF. The CDR3 DNA reads TGTGCCACCAGTGACCCCGGACAGGGGGCCAACTATGGCTACACCTTC.

The chain has TRBV7-9 and TRBJ2-3; D is uncertain. CDR1 and CDR2 (germline): SEHNR, FQNEAQ (reference sequence). The CDR3 runs to 16 residues. V was trimmed by 1 base and J by 4 bases, leaving 15 bases between them. CDR3 sequence (DNA): TGTGCCAGCAGCTTAGAGGGTTTAAGTCACGCAGATACGCAGTATTTT. It encodes CASSLEGLSHADTQYF.

V and J are TRBV13 and TRBJ1-1; the D gene is possibly TRBD1 (5 bases). The germline gives CDR1 PRHDT, CDR2 FYEKMQ (reference sequence). V lost 4 bases and J 0 bases, leaving 18 bases between the germline ends. This CDR3 is built from 17 residues. CDR3 nucleotides: TGTGCCAGCAGCTCGACACACACGCAGGGAATGAACACTGAAGCTTTCTTT. Protein product: CASSSTHTQGMNTEAFF.

V usage is TRBV11-2 and J usage is TRBJ2-7; TRBD2 matches 7 bases. The CDR3 runs to 15 residues. Germline trimming cut 5 bases from V and 2 bases from J; bases unmatched to any gene: 9. CDR1 is SGHAT and CDR2 is FQNNGV in the germline V gene. CDR3 sequence (DNA): TGTGCCAGCAGCCCTACCCCGGGACTACCCTACGAGCAGTACTTC. Encoded protein: CASSPTPGLPYEQYF. The full variable domain, with the rest looked up from reference TRBV11-2 and TRBJ2-7, is EAGVAQSPRYKIIEKRQSVAFWCNPISGHATLYWYQQILGQGPKLLIQFQNNGVVDDSQLPKDRFSAERLKGVDSTLKIQPAKLEDSAVYLCASSPTPGLPYEQYFGPGTRLTVT.

V gene TRBV28 combines with J gene TRBJ2-7; 9 positions agree with TRBD2. The CDR3 length is 14 residues. In germline, CDR1 is MDHEN, CDR2 SYDVKM. With 5 bases clipped from V and 6 bases from J, the junction kept 8 bases outside the gene matches. CDR3 bases: TGTGCCAGCAGTCCAGGACTAGCGACCTTCGAGCAGTACTTC. Protein product: CASSPGLATFEQYF. Variable domain in full (rest from reference TRBV28 and TRBJ2-7): DVKVTQSSRYLVKRTGEKVFLECVQDMDHENMFWYRQDPGLGLRLIYFSYDVKMKEKGDIPEGYSVSREKKERFSLILESASTNQTSMYLCASSPGLATFEQYFGPGTRLTVT.

V and J are TRBV20-1 and TRBJ2-1; tentative D call: TRBD2 (5 bases). This CDR3 is 15 amino acids long. Trimming took off 6 bases at V and 0 bases at J, with 15 bases between the two ends. Germline CDR1 is DFQATT and CDR2 is SNEGSKA (reference sequence). In nucleotides, the CDR3 is TGCAGTGCGAGTCGGGATCTTGGCTCCTACAATGAGCAGTTCTTC. Its translation: CSASRDLGSYNEQFF.

The V and J genes are TRBV12-3 or TRBV12-4 and TRBJ2-1; no reliable D call. V shed 5 bases and J shed 9 bases, with 5 bases lying between them. The CDR3 extends over 10 amino acids. The CDR3 is CASSGGEQFF. Written as DNA, the CDR3 is TGTGCCAGCAGTGGTGGTGAGCAGTTCTTC.

This clonotype occurred once. CDR3 sequence reads: CASKSAGEQYF. As DNA, the CDR3 is TGTGCCAGCAAGTCGGCGGGGGAGCAGTACTTC. This chain links TRBV2 with TRBJ2-7; weak D call: TRBD2 (6 bases). Germline CDR1 is SNHLY and CDR2 is FYNNEI. V gave up 7 bases and J gave up 7 bases, with 11 bases separating them. The CDR3 has 11 residues.

J is TRBJ2-2 and V is TRBV11-3, with 11 positions matching TRBD2. The CDR3 runs 17 residues. Germline values: CDR1 SGHNT, CDR2 YENEEA. V lost 5 bases to trimming and J lost 2 bases; unmatched junction nucleotides: 7. Here the CDR3 DNA reads TGTGCCAGCAGCACCTCCGGGACTAGCGGAAACACCGGGGAGCTGTTTTTT. Protein: CASSTSGTSGNTGELFF.

The V gene is TRBV27, the J gene TRBJ2-1; 8 nucleotides align to TRBD1. The trim removed 2 bases at V and 2 bases at J, leaving 5 bases unmatched. This CDR3 has 16 residues. Germline V gives CDR1 MNHEY, CDR2 SMNVEV (reference sequence). This chain's CDR3 is CASSLSAGGAYNEQFF. Here the CDR3 DNA reads TGTGCCAGCAGTTTAAGCGCAGGGGGCGCCTACAATGAGCAGTTCTTC.

The chain joins TRBV24-1 to TRBJ2-6; D gene ambiguous. The CDR3 is 14 amino acids. Trimming took 5 bases from V and 2 from J, leaving 6 bases between them. Germline V gene data show CDR1 as KGHDR and CDR2 as SFDVKD. Written as DNA, the CDR3 is TGTGCCACCAGTGTGGGCGCTGGGGCCAACGTCCTGACTTTC. Its protein is CATSVGAGANVLTF.

This clonotype occurred once. The V and J genes are TRBV4-1 and TRBJ2-6; possibly TRBD2 for D (6 bases). Between the trimmed V and J ends, which lost 4 bases and 0 bases, there was a span of 13 bases. The CDR3 runs to 17 residues. The germline CDR1 and CDR2 sequences are MGHRA and YSYEKL. This chain's CDR3 is CASSREGTDSGANVLTF. The DNA for the CDR3 is TGCGCCAGCAGCCGTGAGGGGACTGACTCTGGGGCCAACGTCCTGACTTTC.

CDR3 DNA sequence: TGTGCCAGCGGCACAGTTTTCTACGAGCAGTACTTC. Translating gives CASGTVFYEQYF. The chain joins TRBV7-2 to TRBJ2-7; D is uncertain. Trimming cost V 8 bases and J 3 bases, with 11 bases left between them. Germline CDR1 is SGHTA and CDR2 is FQGNSA. The CDR3 runs 12 residues.

The chain combines TRBV4-1 with TRBJ2-7; 8 bases are a match to TRBD2. Germline V gene sequence: CDR1 MGHRA, CDR2 YSYEKL. V lost 5 bases and J lost 2; bases outside the gene matches: 8. The CDR3 is made up of 15 amino acids. The CDR3 nucleotides are TGCGCCAGCAGCAAAACTAGCGGTACGACCTACGAGCAGTACTTC. Translation gives CASSKTSGTTYEQYF.